Below are 13 T cell receptor beta chains sequenced from a single sample in a study of blood T cell repertoires in COVID-19. This table comes from immunoSEQ multiplex PCR, and its TCRdb copy is limited to in-frame clones, with some not included. Of roughly 250,000 clones in the sample, 70% to 90% were seen once. The sample comprised peripheral blood. The receptor source for this set is a human donor with COVID-19, enrolled during active disease. The donor label of this sample is uncertain.

This clone was recorded once. The rearrangement uses TRBV27 and TRBJ1-3, with D perhaps TRBD1 (5 bases). Trimming pared 5 bases from V and 0 bases from J, leaving 11 bases between. This CDR3 has 15 residues. Per germline, CDR1 MNHEY and CDR2 SMNVEV (reference sequence). CDR3 region: CASSADSFSGNTIYF. In DNA, the CDR3 is TGTGCCAGCAGTGCCGACAGCTTCTCTGGAAACACCATATATTTT.

The CDR3 DNA reads as TGTGCCTGGAGACAGGGGGCGGCGGCTAATGAAAAACTGTTTTTT. This codes for CAWRQGAAANEKLFF. This chain uses TRBV30 with TRBJ1-4; 9 bases are shared with TRBD1. CDR1 is GTSNPN and CDR2 is SVGIG in the germline V gene (reference sequence). This CDR3 is built from 15 residues. V gave up 3 bases and J gave up 3 bases; unmatched junction bases: 5. The full variable domain, in which reference TRBV30 and TRBJ1-4 provide the parts outside the CDR3, is SQTIHQWPATLVQPVGSPLSLECTVEGTSNPNLYWYRQAAGRGLQLLFYSVGIGQISSEVPQNLSASRPQDRQFILSSKKLLLSDSGFYLCAWRQGAAANEKLFFGSGTQLSVL.

The genes are TRBV29-1 and TRBJ1-1; possibly TRBD1 for D (6 bases). V lost 3 bases, J lost 1 base, and 12 bases lay in between. The CDR3 is made up of 14 amino acids. CDR1 is SQVTM and CDR2 is ANQGSEA in the germline V gene. The CDR3 sequence: CSVEWRTENTEAFF. In DNA, the CDR3 is TGCAGCGTTGAGTGGAGGACAGAGAACACTGAAGCTTTCTTT.

J is TRBJ1-1 and V is TRBV7-9; 8 bases align to TRBD1. Germline V gives CDR1 SEHNR, CDR2 FQNEAQ (reference sequence). The trim removed 10 bases at V and 4 bases at J, leaving 8 bases unmatched. The CDR3 consists of 13 residues. The CDR3, as DNA: TGTGCCACCCAGGGACAGGTGGGCACTGAAGCTTTCTTT. Translated, it gives CATQGQVGTEAFF.

V is TRBV19 and J is TRBJ2-7; 9 bases align to TRBD1. Germline V gene lookup returns CDR1 LNHDA and CDR2 SQIVND (reference sequence). J lost 5 bases, V lost 8 bases, and 1 base had no gene match. The CDR3 is 11 residues long. The CDR3 reads CASGQGNEQYF. As DNA, the CDR3 is TGTGCCAGTGGACAGGGGAACGAGCAGTACTTC.

This rearrangement joins TRBV5-1 to TRBJ1-1; 7 bases match TRBD1. CDR1 SGHRS and CDR2 YFSETQ come from the germline V gene. The CDR3 consists of 15 residues. Germline trimming cut 2 bases from V and 5 bases from J; bases unmatched to any gene: 9. The CDR3 loop is CASSFLTGAETEAFF. The DNA of the CDR3 is TGCGCCAGCAGCTTTCTTACAGGGGCGGAAACTGAAGCTTTCTTT.

The V gene is TRBV7-2, the J gene TRBJ1-2, with 7 bases identical to TRBD1. Germline values: CDR1 SGHTA, CDR2 FQGNSA. The CDR3 runs 15 residues. Trimming took 5 bases from V and 5 from J; bases not matched to a gene: 11. DNA of the CDR3: TGTGCCAGCAGCATAGGAGGGGGCTCAGGATATGGCTACACCTTC. Translating it yields CASSIGGGSGYGYTF.

The J gene is TRBJ2-5, the V gene TRBV9, with TRBD1 matching over 8 bases. J lost 5 bases, V lost 4 bases, and 7 bases had no gene match. The CDR3 runs to 14 residues. Germline CDR1 SGDLS, CDR2 YYNGEE. CDR3 amino acids: CASSPRGQGETQYF. In DNA, the CDR3 is TGTGCCAGCAGCCCCCGAGGACAGGGTGAGACCCAGTACTTC.

This clone was picked up a small number of times. The chain has TRBV18 and TRBJ2-3, with D possibly being TRBD1 (6 bases). Germline CDR1 and CDR2: KGHSH and LQKENI. This CDR3 contains 14 residues. Trimming took off 4 bases at V and 1 base at J, with 9 bases between the two ends. CDR3 nucleotide sequence: TGTGCCAGCTCACAACAGGGCCGCACAGATACGCAGTATTTT. Translated: CASSQQGRTDTQYF.

The genes are TRBV3-1 (or the pseudogene TRBV3-2) and TRBJ1-4; D perhaps matches TRBD1 (6 bases). V lost 4 bases and J 6 bases, leaving 12 bases between the germline ends. The CDR3 contains 14 residues. Germline V gene sequence: CDR1 LGHDT, CDR2 YNNKEL (reference sequence). The chain's CDR3 is CASSRSEGDEKLFF. The CDR3 region has the DNA TGTGCCAGCAGCCGCTCCGAGGGGGATGAAAAACTGTTTTTT.

In DNA, the CDR3 is TGCGCCAGCAGCCCCCGTGGGGTTGGGAGCCCGGGCACTGAAGCTTTCTTT. It yields the protein CASSPRGVGSPGTEAFF. V is TRBV5-1 and J is TRBJ1-1; D unresolved. Germline lookup yields CDR1 SGHRS and CDR2 YFSETQ. The V end lost 4 bases, the J end lost 4 bases, and 23 bases lay between the germline ends. The CDR3 spans 17 residues.

The chain links TRBV28 to TRBJ1-4; 9 bases are a match to TRBD1. In germline, CDR1 is MDHEN, CDR2 SYDVKM. The CDR3 covers 15 residues. V trimming: 6 bases; J trimming: 7 bases; junction bases outside the gene matches: 9. Here the CDR3 reads CASRTFGQGTEKLFF. Written as DNA, the CDR3 is TGTGCCAGCAGGACGTTTGGACAGGGGACTGAAAAACTGTTTTTT.

This clone was seen once. The chain carries TRBV7-9 and TRBJ1-2; D not certain. CDR1 SEHNR and CDR2 FQNEAQ come from the germline V gene (reference sequence). The CDR3 runs to 13 residues. Between the trimmed V and J ends, which lost 1 base and 8 bases, there was a span of 11 bases. As DNA, the CDR3 is TGTGCCAGCAGCTTAGTCCCCCAGTCAGGCTACACCTTC. Amino acid sequence: CASSLVPQSGYTF. Full variable domain (outside the CDR3, taken from reference TRBV7-9 and TRBJ1-2): DTGVSQNPRHKITKRGQNVTFRCDPISEHNRLYWYRQTLGQGPEFLTYFQNEAQLEKSRLLSDRFSAERPKGSFSTLEIQRTEQGDSAMYLCASSLVPQSGYTFGSGTRLTVV.